This T cell receptor (beta chain) derives from a study of blood T cell repertoires in COVID-19. Study-level information: COVID-19 samples from acute and convalescent phases originated in the United States, Italy and Spain. Nucleic acid was either cDNA or gDNA, and it came from T cells, B-cell-depleted T cells, or PBMCs.

In the authors' workflow: For nucleated cells, counts were estimated from reference gene primer amplification. Clones were sequenced by immunoSEQ multiplex PCR, and TCRdb holds only the in-frame ones, with some missing. V, J and clone size derive from that table, while D and trimming were established from the DNA sequence. The sample has approximately 150,000 clones, around 81% seen once. V dropped 5 bases and J dropped 5; count of bases not matched to a gene: 3. CDR1 is LNHDA, CDR2 SQIVND, per germline (reference sequence). The CDR3 contains 14 residues. The sequenced material came from peripheral blood. The V and J genes are TRBV19 and TRBJ1-6, with 7 bases that match TRBD1. This TCR was recovered from a human donor in a cohort sampled during active COVID-19. The CDR3 sequence is CASSLGQDNSPLHF. The CDR3 coding sequence is TGTGCCAGTAGTCTCGGACAGGATAATTCACCCCTCCACTTT.